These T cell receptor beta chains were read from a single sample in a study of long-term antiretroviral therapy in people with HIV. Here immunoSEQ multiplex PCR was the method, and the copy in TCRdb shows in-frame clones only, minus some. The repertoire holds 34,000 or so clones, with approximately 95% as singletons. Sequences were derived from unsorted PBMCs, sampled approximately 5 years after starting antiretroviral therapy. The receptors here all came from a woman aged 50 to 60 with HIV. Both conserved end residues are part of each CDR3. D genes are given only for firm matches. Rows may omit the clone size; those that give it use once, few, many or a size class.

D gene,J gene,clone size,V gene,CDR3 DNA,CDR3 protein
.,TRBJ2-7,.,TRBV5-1,TGCGCCAGCAGCTCCAACAATCCGTGGGGGGTTGAAACCTACGAGCAGTACTTC,CASSSNNPWGVETYEQYF
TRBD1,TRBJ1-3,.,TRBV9,TGTGCCAGCAGCGTAGGGACAGGGGGATCCTCTGGAAACACCATATATTTT,CASSVGTGGSSGNTIYF
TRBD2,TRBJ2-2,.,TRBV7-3,TGTGCCAGCAGCGCGGGGGGGGTGACCGGGGAGCTGTTTTTT,CASSAGGVTGELFF
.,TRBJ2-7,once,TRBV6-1,TGTGCCAGCAGTGCTAGACAGCGAACCTACGAGCAGTACTTC,CASSARQRTYEQYF
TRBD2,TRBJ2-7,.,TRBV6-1,TGTGCCAGCAGTGAAGGGGGGGGTTCCTACGAGCAGTACTTC,CASSEGGGSYEQYF
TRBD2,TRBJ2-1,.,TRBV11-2,TGTGCCAGCAGTCCGAGGAGCGGGGGGGGCAATGAGCAGTTCTTC,CASSPRSGGGNEQFF
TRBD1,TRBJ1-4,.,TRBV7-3,TGTGCCAGCAGCTCGACAGGGTGGGATGAAAAACTGTTTTTT,CASSSTGWDEKLFF
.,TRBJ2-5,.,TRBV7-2,TGTGCCAGCAGTTCAGTTAGGGGGAGACAAGAGACCCAGTACTTC,CASSSVRGRQETQYF
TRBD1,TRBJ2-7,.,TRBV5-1,TGCGCCAGCAGCCCTACCGGACAGGGGCGCGAGCAGTACTTC,CASSPTGQGREQYF
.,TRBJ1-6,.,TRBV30,TGTGCCTGGAGCCGAACAGGGTCCAATTCACCCCTCCACTTT,CAWSRTGSNSPLHF
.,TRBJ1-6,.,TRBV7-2,TGTGCCAGCAGCTTAGTGGTCTCGGGCGCGGGTAATTCACCCCTCCACTTT,CASSLVVSGAGNSPLHF
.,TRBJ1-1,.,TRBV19,TGTGCCAGTAGTATAGATCCCAGGGGTATAGTGAACACTGAAGCTTTCTTT,CASSIDPRGIVNTEAFF
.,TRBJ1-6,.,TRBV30,TGTGCCTGGACCGTCGGGGCTAGTTCACCCCTCCACTTT,CAWTVGASSPLHF
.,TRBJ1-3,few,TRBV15,TGTGCCACCAGCAGGGGGACACAAGGAAACACCATATATTTT,CATSRGTQGNTIYF
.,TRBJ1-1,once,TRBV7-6,TGTGCCAGCAGCTTCTGGACAGAGAACACTGAAGCTTTCTTT,CASSFWTENTEAFF
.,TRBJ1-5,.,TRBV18,TGTGCCAGCTCACCCCTTAGAGGGAGTATAGATCAGCCCCAGCATTTT,CASSPLRGSIDQPQHF
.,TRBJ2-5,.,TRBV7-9,TGTGCCAGCAGCTTCGACTCCCAAGAGACCCAGTACTTC,CASSFDSQETQYF
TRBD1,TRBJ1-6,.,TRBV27,TGTGCCAGTAACAGGGGAGGTAATTCACCCCTCCACTTT,CASNRGGNSPLHF
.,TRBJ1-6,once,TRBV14,TGTGCCAGCAGCAACCGGGGGAGGGATTCACCCCTCCGCTTT,CASSNRGRDSPLRF
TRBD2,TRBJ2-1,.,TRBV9,TGTGCCAGCAGCGTAGAGTCTAGCGGGGGGAGGAATGAGCAGTTCTTC,CASSVESSGGRNEQFF
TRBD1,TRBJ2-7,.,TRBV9,TGTGCCAGCAGCGCGACCGGGACAGACGAGCAGTACTTC,CASSATGTDEQYF
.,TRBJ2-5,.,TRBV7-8,TGTGCCAGCAGCCGGTCCCGGGACAAAGCCCTCCACCTACAAGAGACCCAGTACTTC,CASSRSRDKALHLQETQYF
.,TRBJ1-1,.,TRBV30,TGTGCCTGGGACCAAGGCACTGCAGGCCCCGCTTTCTTT,CAWDQGTAGPAFF
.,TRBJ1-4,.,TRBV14,TGTGCCAGCTCCCGTATTCGATCGGGGGATGAAAAACTGTTTTTT,CASSRIRSGDEKLFF
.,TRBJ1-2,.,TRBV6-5,TGTGCCAGCAGTTACCAGGGCCGGGACTCCTATGGCTACACCTTC,CASSYQGRDSYGYTF
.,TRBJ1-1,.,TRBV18,TGTGCCAGCTCACCAGAGAGGGCGCCGAACACTGAAGCTTTCTTT,CASSPERAPNTEAFF
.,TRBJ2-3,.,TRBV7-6,TGTGCCAGCAGCTTAGGGTTAGCGGAGAGCACAGATACGCAGTATTTT,CASSLGLAESTDTQYF
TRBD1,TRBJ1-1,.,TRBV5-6,TGTGCCAGCAGCTTGGTTACAACAGGGGACACTGAAGCTTTCTTT,CASSLVTTGDTEAFF
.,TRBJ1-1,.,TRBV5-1,TGCGCCAGCAGCTTGGAAGGGACCGAGTGGACTGAAGCTTTCTTT,CASSLEGTEWTEAFF
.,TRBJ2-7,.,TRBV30,TGTGCCTGGAGGGACAGATCCTACGAGCAGTACTTC,CAWRDRSYEQYF
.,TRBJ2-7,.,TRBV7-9,TGTGCCAGCAGCTTCGGGGCGGGGTACGAGCAGTACTTC,CASSFGAGYEQYF
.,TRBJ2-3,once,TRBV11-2,TGTGCCAGCAGCTTGGGCGGCACAGATACGCAGTATTTT,CASSLGGTDTQYF
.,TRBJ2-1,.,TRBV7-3,TGTGCCAGCAGCCCTGGCAGAAACAATGAGCAGTTCTTC,CASSPGRNNEQFF
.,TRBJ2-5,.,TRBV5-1,TGCGCCAGCAGCTTGGCCGGGCTTAGAAGCCAAGAGACCCAGTACTTC,CASSLAGLRSQETQYF
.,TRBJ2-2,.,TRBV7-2,TGTGCCAGCAGCCTAGAGATTCTCCTAAACACCGGGGAGCTGTTTTTT,CASSLEILLNTGELFF
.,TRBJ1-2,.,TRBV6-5,TGTGCCAGCAGGGGGGCCCAGAACTATGGCTACACCTTC,CASRGAQNYGYTF
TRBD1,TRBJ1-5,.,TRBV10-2,TGCGCCAGTACAGGGGACTTCAATCAGCCCCAGCATTTT,CASTGDFNQPQHF
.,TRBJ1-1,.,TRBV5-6,TGTGCCAGCAGCGACGGACCGAACACTGAAGCTTTCTTT,CASSDGPNTEAFF